This T cell receptor (beta chain) came from a study of blood T cell repertoires in COVID-19. Study context: PBMCs, B-cell-depleted T cells, or T cells provided the cDNA or gDNA that made up the material.

TCRdb keeps only in-frame clones here, not all; method: immunoSEQ multiplex PCR. The profile covers about 200,000 clones, with about nine tenths appearing a single time and under 7% taken by the ten largest. This CDR3 region has 15 residues. The V gene's germline CDR1 is SGHDN and CDR2 FVKESK. V was clipped by 6 bases and J by 2 bases, with 14 bases between them. V and J are TRBV14 and TRBJ1-3, with unresolved D. This receptor was identified in a man aged 60 to 69 who had recovered from COVID-19. Specimen: peripheral blood. This CDR3 reads CASSPTDTPGNTIYF. CDR3 DNA sequence: TGTGCCAGCAGTCCCACAGACACTCCTGGAAACACCATATATTTT.